The text below deals with one T cell receptor (beta chain). Primed by a sample-barcoded 5' primer and a J-beta primer mix, a second PCR proceeded for 7 to 11 cycles. TCRdb called the 5' RACE reads again in MiXCR, with one record for every CDR3 protein. The sample holds hundreds of thousands of distinct CDR3 sequences, about three fifths seen once. Trimming took off 2 bases at V and 0 bases at J, with 10 bases between the two ends. The CDR3 length is 14 residues. Germline V gene lookup returns CDR1 SQVTM and CDR2 ANQGSEA. This specimen belongs to a study of blood T cells in healthy people across ages. The receptor was isolated from a man aged 25-45 years in good health. The gene calls are TRBV29-1 and TRBJ1-1; D possibly corresponds to TRBD1 (6 bases). Material for sequencing was blood. The chain's CDR3 is CSVEKTGMNTEAFF. The CDR3 coding sequence is TGCAGCGTTGAAAAGACAGGCATGAACACTGAAGCTTTCTTT.